A single sample is the source of the 26 T cell receptor beta chains below, sequenced in a study of shared clonotypes between healthy human individuals. Profiling relied on immunoSEQ multiplex PCR, and the TCRdb table lists in-frame clones only, not all of them. Among hundreds of thousands of clones, approximately 74% were seen once, and the ten largest hold about 9.3%. Sequenced input: memory CD4+ T cells sorted from blood. Subset here: CD45RA-negative fraction. All receptors derive from a man aged 25 to 40 in good health.

V and J are TRBV27 and TRBJ2-1, with a weak D call TRBD2 (5 bases). This CDR3 is built from 14 residues. Trimming left V 3 bases short and J 8 bases short, with 14 bases between. In germline, CDR1 is MNHEY, CDR2 SMNVEV (reference sequence). CDR3 region: CASSLGSGRDEQFF. The DNA of the CDR3 is TGTGCCAGCAGTTTGGGGAGCGGTAGGGATGAGCAGTTCTTC.

V usage is TRBV9 and J usage is TRBJ2-2, with TRBD2 matching 9 bases. J gave up 2 bases and V 0 bases, and 2 bases lay outside the gene matches. The CDR3 covers 16 residues. Germline values: CDR1 SGDLS, CDR2 YYNGEE. The CDR3: CASSVGLAENTGELFF. CDR3 coding DNA: TGTGCCAGCAGCGTAGGACTAGCGGAAAACACCGGGGAGCTGTTTTTT.

This chain links TRBV5-1 with TRBJ2-5, with 12 bases fitting TRBD1. Per germline, CDR1 SGHRS and CDR2 YFSETQ. The CDR3 runs to 16 residues. Losses at the gene ends were 4 bases for V and 5 bases for J; bases not matched to a gene: 9. The CDR3 DNA sequence: TGCGCCAGCAGCCCCGTTTCCGGGACAGGGGGCGAGACCCAGTACTTC. Translation gives CASSPVSGTGGETQYF.

The chain has TRBV27 and TRBJ1-1; D gene uncertain. Germline CDR1 and CDR2: MNHEY and SMNVEV (reference sequence). CDR3 size: 13 residues. Trimming took 4 bases from V and 5 from J, leaving 11 bases between them. CDR3 bases: TGTGCCAGCAGTTGGCGTGGAGAGACTGAAGCTTTCTTT. It is translated as CASSWRGETEAFF.

V is TRBV7-8 and J is TRBJ2-5, with TRBD2 as a possible D gene (6 bases). V was shortened by 5 bases and J by 5 bases, with 18 bases between the two germline ends. Germline assignment: CDR1 SGHVS and CDR2 FQNEAQ. This CDR3 spans 15 amino acids. The CDR3 nucleotides are TGTGCCAGCAGCACCCCCGGGGACTCGGGGGAGACCCAGTACTTC. It specifies CASSTPGDSGETQYF. The complete variable domain, with remaining parts taken from reference TRBV7-8 and TRBJ2-5, reads GAGVSQSPRYKVAKRGQDVALRCDPISGHVSLFWYQQALGQGPEFLTYFQNEAQLDKSGLPSDRFFAERPEGSVSTLKIQRTQQEDSAVYLCASSTPGDSGETQYFGPGTRLLVL.

This chain links TRBV5-4 with TRBJ2-1; possibly TRBD2 for D (6 bases). This CDR3 spans 14 amino acids. Trimming pared 4 bases from V and 12 bases from J, leaving 20 bases between. Per the germline V gene, CDR1 is SGHNT and CDR2 is YYREEE (reference sequence). The CDR3 coding sequence is TGTGCCAGCAGCCCGCCCAGGGCGGGATCCCGGCAGTTCTTC. It translates to CASSPPRAGSRQFF.

The chain employs TRBV28 and TRBJ2-1; D ambiguous. The length of the CDR3 is 12 residues. Germline CDR1 is MDHEN and CDR2 is SYDVKM. Trimming took off 5 bases at V and 9 bases at J, with 11 bases between the two ends. The CDR3 loop is CASSTNWAEQFF. The CDR3 DNA sequence: TGTGCCAGCAGTACTAATTGGGCTGAGCAGTTCTTC.

This clone was found a few times. V and J are TRBV19 and TRBJ1-5; TRBD1 is a possible D gene (6 bases). The CDR3 length is 14 residues. The ends were cut back, 5 bases at V and 5 bases at J, with 13 bases in the middle. The germline V gene has CDR1 LNHDA and CDR2 SQIVND (reference sequence). CDR3 sequence reads: CASSPGVKDQPQHF. CDR3 sequence (DNA): TGTGCCAGTAGTCCAGGGGTCAAGGATCAGCCCCAGCATTTT.

In this sample, this clone turned up once. This chain uses TRBV5-6 with TRBJ2-1; D is unresolved. The V end lost 1 base, the J end lost 6 bases, and 14 bases lay between the germline ends. The CDR3 consists of 15 residues. Germline lookup yields CDR1 SGHDT and CDR2 YYEEEE. The DNA of the CDR3 is TGTGCCAGCAGCTTGCACAGCCGAGTGGGCAATGAGCAGTTCTTC. Translation gives CASSLHSRVGNEQFF.

The CDR3 loop is CASSPRDRGAGRSEQYF. CDR3 nucleotide sequence: TGTGCCAGCAGTCCCCGGGACAGGGGGGCAGGTCGCTCCGAGCAGTACTTC. V gene TRBV27 combines with J gene TRBJ2-7; 11 nucleotides line up with TRBD1. V shed 5 bases, J shed 6 bases, and the junction held 15 bases outside the gene matches. The CDR3 is 17 amino acids. Germline V gives CDR1 MNHEY, CDR2 SMNVEV (reference sequence).

A note on this clone: This may come from a read error, since a much larger clone is one base off. This chain connects TRBV29-1 to TRBJ2-5; D gene uncertain. Germline V CDR1 and CDR2: SQVTM, ANQGSEA. V was clipped by 8 bases and J by 5 bases, with 18 bases between them. The CDR3 is made up of 13 amino acids. For the CDR3, the DNA is TGCAGCCCTGGTAGTACGGCGGCGGAGACCCAGTACTTC. This translates into CSPGSTAAETQYF.

This clone was counted between two and nine times. V gene TRBV14 combines with J gene TRBJ2-5, with TRBD2 as a possible D gene (6 bases). Germline V CDR1 and CDR2: SGHDN, FVKESK. The CDR3 runs 12 residues. V lost 4 bases and J 11 bases, leaving 14 bases between the germline ends. The CDR3 region is CASSRAGGRQYF. The CDR3 coding sequence is TGTGCCAGCAGCCGCGCCGGGGGTCGTCAGTACTTC. The variable domain in full, with the rest retrieved from reference TRBV14 and TRBJ2-5, is EAGVTQFPSHSVIEKGQTVTLRCDPISGHDNLYWYRRVMGKEIKFLLHFVKESKQDESGMPNNRFLAERTGGTYSTLKVQPAELEDSGVYFCASSRAGGRQYFGPGTRLLVL.

The V gene is TRBV19, the J gene TRBJ1-5; TRBD1 might be the D (5 bases). Germline V gene sequence: CDR1 LNHDA, CDR2 SQIVND (reference sequence). This CDR3 has 13 amino acids. Trimming stripped 8 bases from V and 16 bases from J, with 24 bases between. CDR3 sequence (DNA): TGTGCCAGTGGTCTCACCCCCAAGGGGATCCAACATTTT. It codes for CASGLTPKGIQHF.

The sample holds one count of this clone. V is TRBV7-2 and J is TRBJ2-5, with D unresolved. V was clipped by 5 bases and J by 1 base, with 11 bases between them. This CDR3 comprises 14 residues. Germline CDR1 reads SGHTA; CDR2 reads FQGNSA. The chain's CDR3 is CASSLRPSQETQYF. DNA for the CDR3: TGTGCCAGCAGCCTCCGCCCCTCCCAAGAGACCCAGTACTTC.

V usage is TRBV30 and J usage is TRBJ2-3, with unresolved D. Trimming took off 4 bases at V and 5 bases at J, with 13 bases between the two ends. The CDR3 spans 13 residues. Germline CDR1 GTSNPN, CDR2 SVGIG (reference sequence). The CDR3, as DNA: TGTGCCTGGAATAAAGGGCAAAAAGATACGCAGTATTTT. The encoded protein is CAWNKGQKDTQYF.

V and J are TRBV14 and TRBJ2-1; the match to TRBD2 covers 15 bases. The germline gives CDR1 SGHDN, CDR2 FVKESK. V was clipped by 4 bases and J by 9 bases; unmatched bases: 7. The length of the CDR3 is 16 residues. The CDR3 protein is CASSRAGTSGRFEQFF. CDR3 nucleotide sequence: TGTGCCAGCAGCCGGGCCGGGACTAGCGGGAGGTTTGAGCAGTTCTTC.

CDR3 coding DNA: TGTGCCAGCAGCCAGAACCGACCAGGGGATGGGGAGACCCAGTACTTC. As protein: CASSQNRPGDGETQYF. This chain links TRBV7-2 with TRBJ2-5, with a tentative D call TRBD1 (6 bases). The V gene lost 5 bases and the J gene lost 5 bases, with 21 bases spanning the gap. CDR3 length equals 16 residues. Germline-derived CDR1 and CDR2 are SGHTA and FQGNSA.

This sequence joins TRBV6-1 and TRBJ2-1; 9 bases map to TRBD1. J lost 9 bases, V lost 2 bases, and 8 bases had no gene match. The germline V gene has CDR1 MNHNS and CDR2 SASEGT. The CDR3 totals 15 residues. Here the CDR3 reads CASSERTGVGGEQFF. DNA for the CDR3: TGTGCCAGCAGTGAAAGGACAGGGGTTGGTGGTGAGCAGTTCTTC.

V gene TRBV2 combines with J gene TRBJ2-1; D unclear. Trimming took 2 bases from V and 0 from J, leaving 8 bases between them. CDR3 length: 15 amino acids. From germline, CDR1 is SNHLY and CDR2 FYNNEI. CDR3 region: CASSEQPRSYNEQFF. In nucleotides, the CDR3 is TGTGCCAGCAGTGAACAGCCCCGCTCCTACAATGAGCAGTTCTTC.

The chain links TRBV18 to TRBJ1-2; TRBD1 matches 12 bases. V lost 3 bases to trimming and J lost 8 bases; unmatched junction nucleotides: 7. Looked up from germline, CDR1 is KGHSH and CDR2 is LQKENI. The CDR3 is 15 amino acids. The CDR3 protein is CASSPVWDRGLGYTF. CDR3 sequence (DNA): TGTGCCAGCTCACCGGTTTGGGACAGGGGGCTCGGCTACACCTTC.

This chain joins TRBV30 and TRBJ1-3; D uncertain. CDR3 length equals 13 residues. V dropped 4 bases and J dropped 2 bases, with 9 bases sitting between them. The germline gives CDR1 GTSNPN, CDR2 SVGIG (reference sequence). CDR3 coding DNA: TGTGCCTGGATGGGCAGGCCTGGAAACACCATATATTTT. Translating gives CAWMGRPGNTIYF.

This CDR3 reads CASSFGGTDSYEQYF. The CDR3 DNA sequence: TGCGCCAGCAGCTTCGGCGGGACAGATTCCTACGAGCAGTACTTC. The J gene is TRBJ2-7, the V gene TRBV5-1; possible D gene TRBD1, 7 bases. CDR3 size: 15 residues. Germline V gives CDR1 SGHRS, CDR2 YFSETQ. The V gene lost 2 bases and the J gene lost 1 base, with 13 bases spanning the gap.

V gene TRBV10-3 combines with J gene TRBJ2-2; TRBD1 matches 10 bases. This CDR3 region has 16 residues. From germline, CDR1 is ENHRY and CDR2 SYGVKD. Trimming removed 4 bases from V and 7 bases from J; junction bases left unmatched: 9. CDR3: CAISVRDRGIDGELFF. In nucleotides, the CDR3 is TGTGCCATCAGTGTACGGGACAGGGGTATTGACGGGGAGCTGTTTTTT.

The V gene is TRBV4-3, the J gene TRBJ2-3; 7 positions match TRBD2. Germline V gene lookup returns CDR1 LGHNA and CDR2 YSLEER. CDR3 size: 16 residues. With V trimmed by 2 bases and J by 5 bases, 10 bases remained unmatched. The chain's CDR3 is CASSQSGGLVEDTQYF. The CDR3 DNA sequence: TGCGCCAGCAGCCAATCGGGTGGACTAGTAGAAGATACGCAGTATTTT.

V is TRBV18 and J is TRBJ1-1; D ambiguous. This CDR3 region has 13 residues. CDR1 is KGHSH and CDR2 is LQKENI in the germline V gene. V was trimmed by 6 bases and J by 4 bases, leaving 12 bases between them. In DNA form, the CDR3 reads TGTGCCAGCTCCCAGATTCAGGCCACTGAAGCTTTCTTT. Translating it yields CASSQIQATEAFF.

Only one count was recorded for this clone. The rearrangement joins TRBV5-1 to TRBJ1-2; D gene uncertain. Trimming stripped 1 base from V and 5 bases from J, with 9 bases between. The CDR3 extends over 13 amino acids. Germline CDR1 reads SGHRS; CDR2 reads YFSETQ. The CDR3 coding sequence is TGCGCCAGCAGCTTGTCAGAGACTTATGGCTACACCTTC. Translating it yields CASSLSETYGYTF.